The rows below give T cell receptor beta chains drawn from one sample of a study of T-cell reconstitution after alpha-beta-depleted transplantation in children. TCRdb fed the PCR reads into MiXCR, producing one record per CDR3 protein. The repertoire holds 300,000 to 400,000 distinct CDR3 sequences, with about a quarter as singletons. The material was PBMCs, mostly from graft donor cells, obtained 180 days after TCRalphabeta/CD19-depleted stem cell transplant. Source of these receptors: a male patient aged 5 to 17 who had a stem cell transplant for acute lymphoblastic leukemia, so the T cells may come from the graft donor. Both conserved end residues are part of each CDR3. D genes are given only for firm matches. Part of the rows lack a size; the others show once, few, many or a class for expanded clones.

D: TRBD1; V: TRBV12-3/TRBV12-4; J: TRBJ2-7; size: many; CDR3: CASSSTGTGTYEQYF; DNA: TGTGCCAGCAGTTCAACCGGGACAGGAACATACGAGCAGTACTTC
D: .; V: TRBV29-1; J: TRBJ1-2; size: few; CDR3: CSAGSGNYGYTF; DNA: TGCAGCGCCGGCAGCGGGAACTATGGCTACACCTTC
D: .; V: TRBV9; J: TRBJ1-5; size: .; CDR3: CASSVDGTMHQPQHF; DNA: TGTGCCAGCAGCGTAGACGGGACAATGCATCAGCCCCAGCATTTT
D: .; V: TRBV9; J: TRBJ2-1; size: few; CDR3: CASSSRRSEQFF; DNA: TGTGCCAGCAGCTCTAGACGTTCTGAGCAGTTCTTC
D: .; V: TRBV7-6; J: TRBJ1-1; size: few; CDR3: CASSLATERMNTGAFF; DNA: TGTGCCAGCAGCTTAGCGACCGAACGAATGAACACTGGAGCTTTCTTT
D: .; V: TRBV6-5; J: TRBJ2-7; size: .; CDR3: CASSYGVYSYEQYF; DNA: TGTGCCAGCAGTTACGGCGTATACTCGTACGAGCAGTACTTC
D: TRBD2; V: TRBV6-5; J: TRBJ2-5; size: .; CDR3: CASSYGGLAETQYF; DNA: TGTGCCAGCAGTTACGGGGGACTAGCTGAGACCCAGTACTTC
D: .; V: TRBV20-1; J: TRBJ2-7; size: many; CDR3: CSARIAGSRGHEQYF; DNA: TGCAGTGCTAGAATCGCAGGGAGCCGAGGCCACGAGCAGTACTTC
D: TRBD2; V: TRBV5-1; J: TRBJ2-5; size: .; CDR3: CASSPRHQREGVETQYF; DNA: TGCGCCAGCAGCCCCCGACACCAGCGGGAGGGGGTCGAGACCCAGTACTTC
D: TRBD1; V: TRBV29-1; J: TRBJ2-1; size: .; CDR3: CSVDRGDSYNEQFF; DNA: TGCAGCGTAGACAGGGGCGACTCCTACAATGAGCAGTTCTTC
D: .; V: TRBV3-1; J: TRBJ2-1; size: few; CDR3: CASSRTLHPEQFF; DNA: TGTGCCAGCAGCCGGACCTTACACCCTGAGCAGTTCTTC
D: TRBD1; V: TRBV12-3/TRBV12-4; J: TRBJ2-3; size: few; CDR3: CASSPDRGTYETDTQYF; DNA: TGTGCCAGCAGCCCGGACAGGGGCACTTACGAGACAGATACGCAGTATTTT
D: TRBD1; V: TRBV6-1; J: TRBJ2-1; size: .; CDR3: CASSRTGVSYNEQFF; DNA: TGTGCCAGCAGTCGGACAGGGGTCTCCTACAATGAGCAGTTCTTC
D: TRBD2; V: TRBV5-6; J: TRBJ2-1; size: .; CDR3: CASSFLAGVDEQFF; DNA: TGTGCCAGCAGCTTTTTAGCGGGAGTAGATGAGCAGTTCTTC
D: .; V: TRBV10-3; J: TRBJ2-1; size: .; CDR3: CAMTGTKYNEQFF; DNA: TGTGCCATGACCGGGACAAAGTACAATGAGCAGTTCTTC
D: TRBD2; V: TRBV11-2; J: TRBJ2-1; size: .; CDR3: CATNNWSGESYNEQFF; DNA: TGTGCCACCAACAACTGGAGCGGGGAATCCTACAATGAGCAGTTCTTC
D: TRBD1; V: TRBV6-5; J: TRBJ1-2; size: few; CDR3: CASSSWPGTGDYGYTF; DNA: TGTGCCAGCAGTTCGTGGCCGGGGACAGGGGACTATGGCTACACCTTC
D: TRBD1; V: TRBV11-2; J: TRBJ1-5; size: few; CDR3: CASSLGDRGGQPQHF; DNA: TGTGCCAGCAGCTTAGGTGACAGGGGAGGCCAGCCCCAGCATTTT
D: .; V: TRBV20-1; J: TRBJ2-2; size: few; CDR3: CSARKGGRWNTGELFF; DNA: TGCAGTGCTAGAAAAGGGGGGCGTTGGAACACCGGGGAGCTGTTTTTT
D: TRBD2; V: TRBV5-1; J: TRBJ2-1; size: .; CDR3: CASSWTSGSSGNEQFF; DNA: TGCGCCAGCAGCTGGACTAGCGGGAGTTCAGGGAATGAGCAGTTCTTC
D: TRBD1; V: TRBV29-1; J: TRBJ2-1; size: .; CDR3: CSVQTGYNEQFF; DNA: TGCAGCGTTCAGACAGGGTACAATGAGCAGTTCTTC
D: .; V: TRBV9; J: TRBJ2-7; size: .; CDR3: CASSPRAVPTYEQYF; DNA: TGTGCCAGCAGCCCCCGGGCCGTACCTACCTACGAGCAGTACTTC
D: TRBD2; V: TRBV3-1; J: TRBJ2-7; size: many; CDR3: CASSHPTSGRSYEQYF; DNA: TGTGCCAGCAGCCATCCAACTAGCGGGAGGTCCTACGAGCAGTACTTC
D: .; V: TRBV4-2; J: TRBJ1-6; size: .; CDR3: CASSQDVSPLHF; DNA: TGTGCCAGCAGCCAAGATGTTTCACCCCTCCACTTT
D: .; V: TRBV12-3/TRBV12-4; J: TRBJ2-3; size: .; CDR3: CASESPRADRTDTQYF; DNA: TGTGCCAGCGAGTCCCCCAGGGCGGACCGCACAGATACGCAGTATTTT
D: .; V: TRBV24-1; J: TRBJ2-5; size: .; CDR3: CATSDPKTQETQYF; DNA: TGTGCCACCAGTGACCCAAAGACACAAGAGACCCAGTACTTC
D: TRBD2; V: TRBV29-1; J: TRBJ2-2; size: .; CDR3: CSVSPWGGTNTGELFF; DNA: TGCAGCGTTTCTCCTTGGGGGGGAACGAACACCGGGGAGCTGTTTTTT
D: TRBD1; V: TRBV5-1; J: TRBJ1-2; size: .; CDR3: CASSFTGTGVRDGYTF; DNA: TGCGCCAGCAGCTTCACCGGGACAGGGGTAAGGGACGGCTACACCTTC
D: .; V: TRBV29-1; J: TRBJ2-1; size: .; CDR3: CSVGRHRDHNEQFF; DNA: TGCAGCGTTGGCCGACACAGGGATCACAATGAGCAGTTCTTC
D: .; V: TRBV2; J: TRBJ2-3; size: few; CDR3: CASSAISATDTQYF; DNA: TGTGCCAGCAGTGCGATTAGCGCCACAGATACGCAGTATTTT
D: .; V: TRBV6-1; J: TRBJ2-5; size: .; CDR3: CASSPPPYTGWETQYF; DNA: TGTGCCAGCAGCCCTCCCCCCTATACGGGATGGGAGACCCAGTACTTC
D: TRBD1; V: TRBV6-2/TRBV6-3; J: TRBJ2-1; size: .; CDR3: CASSRRRDRLPSSYNEQFF; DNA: TGTGCCAGCAGTCGTCGCCGGGACAGGCTCCCTAGCTCCTACAATGAGCAGTTCTTC
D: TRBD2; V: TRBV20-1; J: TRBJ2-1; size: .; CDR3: CSARVLAGARNEQFF; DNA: TGCAGTGCTAGAGTGCTAGCGGGAGCCCGCAATGAGCAGTTCTTC
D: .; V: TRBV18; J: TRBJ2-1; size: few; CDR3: CASSPSGGGLLVNEQFF; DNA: TGTGCCAGCTCACCCAGCGGTGGAGGGCTCTTGGTGAATGAGCAGTTCTTC
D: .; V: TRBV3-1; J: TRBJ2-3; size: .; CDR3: CASSLLGGLEDTQYF; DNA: TGTGCCAGCAGCCTCCTTGGGGGCCTCGAAGATACGCAGTATTTT
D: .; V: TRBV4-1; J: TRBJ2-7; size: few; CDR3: CASSHSRWEQYF; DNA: TGCGCCAGCAGCCACTCTAGGTGGGAGCAGTACTTC
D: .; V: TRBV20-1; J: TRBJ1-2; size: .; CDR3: CSASGERYGYTF; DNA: TGCAGTGCTAGCGGCGAACGATACGGCTACACCTTC
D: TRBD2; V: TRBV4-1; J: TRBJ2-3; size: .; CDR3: CASSQVLAGGIDTQYF; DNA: TGCGCCAGCAGCCAAGTTCTAGCGGGAGGGATAGATACGCAGTATTTT
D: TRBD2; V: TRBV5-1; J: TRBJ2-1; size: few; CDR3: CASSIGLAPSYNEQFF; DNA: TGCGCCAGCAGCATCGGACTAGCCCCCTCCTACAATGAGCAGTTCTTC
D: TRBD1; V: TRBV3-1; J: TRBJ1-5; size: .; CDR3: CACRERTGGPTRGQPQHF; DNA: TGTGCCTGCAGGGAACGGACAGGGGGCCCAACCCGGGGTCAGCCCCAGCATTTT
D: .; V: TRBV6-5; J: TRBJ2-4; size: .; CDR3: CASSYLAQAPVAKNIQYF; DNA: TGTGCCAGCAGTTACCTAGCACAGGCCCCTGTAGCCAAAAACATTCAGTACTTC